This TCR beta chain was recorded in a study of blood T cell repertoires in COVID-19. Study overall: The United States, Italy and Spain supplied acute and convalescent COVID-19 samples. Sample material is recorded as cDNA or gDNA derived from T cells, B-cell-depleted T cells, or PBMCs.

The V gene lost 5 bases and the J gene lost 1 base, with 15 bases spanning the gap. Germline CDR1 SGHVS, CDR2 FQNEAQ. The CDR3 is 15 residues long. Sequenced by immunoSEQ multiplex PCR; TCRdb stores in-frame clones only, minus some. The data show approximately 80,000 clones, with 88% seen just once and 40% to 55% held by the top ten. The sequence came from a human donor in a cohort sampled during active COVID-19. V usage is TRBV7-8 and J usage is TRBJ2-7; a weak D match, TRBD1 (5 bases). Source material: peripheral blood. The CDR3 loop reads CASSPHWTSSYEQYF. CDR3 coding DNA: TGTGCCAGCAGCCCCCACTGGACAAGTTCCTACGAGCAGTACTTC.